This T cell receptor (beta chain) appears in the sequencing data of a study of blood T cell repertoires in COVID-19. This clone was found a few times. The V end lost 4 bases, the J end lost 4 bases, and 13 bases lay between the germline ends. The CDR3 spans 14 residues. CDR1 is SEHNR and CDR2 is FQNEAQ in the germline V gene (reference sequence). Clones were sequenced by immunoSEQ multiplex PCR, and TCRdb holds only the in-frame ones, with some missing. The profile covers about 290,000 clones, with about nine tenths appearing a single time and 1.7% taken by the ten largest. The chain combines TRBV7-9 with TRBJ1-2; D is uncertain. Sequenced sample: PBMCs or T cells enriched from blood (not recorded which). The sequence was collected from a woman between 35 and 50 years old who had recovered from COVID-19. CDR3 protein: CASSSGEPSYGYTF. CDR3 nucleotide sequence: TGTGCCAGCAGCTCCGGGGAACCGTCCTATGGCTACACCTTC.